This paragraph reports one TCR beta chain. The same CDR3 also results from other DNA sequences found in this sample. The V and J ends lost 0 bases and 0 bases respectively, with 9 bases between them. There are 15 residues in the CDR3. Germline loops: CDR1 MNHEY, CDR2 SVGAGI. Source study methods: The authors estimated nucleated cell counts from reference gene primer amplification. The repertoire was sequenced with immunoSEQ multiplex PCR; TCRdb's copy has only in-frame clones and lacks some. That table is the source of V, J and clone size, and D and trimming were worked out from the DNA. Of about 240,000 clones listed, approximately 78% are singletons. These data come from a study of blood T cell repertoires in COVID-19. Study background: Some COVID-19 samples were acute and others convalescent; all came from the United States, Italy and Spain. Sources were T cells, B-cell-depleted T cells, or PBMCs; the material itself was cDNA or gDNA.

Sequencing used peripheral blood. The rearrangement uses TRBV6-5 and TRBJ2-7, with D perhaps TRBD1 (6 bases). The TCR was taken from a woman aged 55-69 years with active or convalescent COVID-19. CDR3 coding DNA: TGTGCCAGCAGTTACTCGGCAGGGGTCTCCTACGAGCAGTACTTC. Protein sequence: CASSYSAGVSYEQYF.